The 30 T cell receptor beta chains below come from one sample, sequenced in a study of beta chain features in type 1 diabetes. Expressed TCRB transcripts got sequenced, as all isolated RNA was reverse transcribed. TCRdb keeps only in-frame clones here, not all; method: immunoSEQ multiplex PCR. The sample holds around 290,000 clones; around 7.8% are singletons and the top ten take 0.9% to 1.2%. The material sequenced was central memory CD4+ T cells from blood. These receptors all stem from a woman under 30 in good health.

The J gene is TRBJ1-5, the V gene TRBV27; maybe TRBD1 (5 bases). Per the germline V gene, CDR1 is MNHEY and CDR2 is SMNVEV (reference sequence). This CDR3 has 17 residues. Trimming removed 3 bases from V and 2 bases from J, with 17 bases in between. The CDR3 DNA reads TGTGCCAGCAGTTTGTTCGGGGCCAGAGGGGGCAATCAGCCCCAGCATTTT. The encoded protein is CASSLFGARGGNQPQHF.

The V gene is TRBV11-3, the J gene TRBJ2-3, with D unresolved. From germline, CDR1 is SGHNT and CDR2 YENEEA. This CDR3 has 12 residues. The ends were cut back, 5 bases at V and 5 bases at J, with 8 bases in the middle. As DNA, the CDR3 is TGTGCCAGCAGCCCTAATGGAGATACGCAGTATTTT. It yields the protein CASSPNGDTQYF.

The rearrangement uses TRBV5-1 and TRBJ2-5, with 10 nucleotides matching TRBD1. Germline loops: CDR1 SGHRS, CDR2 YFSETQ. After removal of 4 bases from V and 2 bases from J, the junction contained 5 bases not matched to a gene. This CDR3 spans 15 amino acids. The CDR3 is CASSNPGQGQETQYF. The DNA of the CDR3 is TGCGCCAGCAGCAACCCGGGACAGGGGCAAGAGACCCAGTACTTC.

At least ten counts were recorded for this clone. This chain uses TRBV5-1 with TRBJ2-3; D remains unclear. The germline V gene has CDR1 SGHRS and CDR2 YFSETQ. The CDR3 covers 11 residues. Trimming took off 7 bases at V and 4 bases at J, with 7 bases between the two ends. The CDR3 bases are TGCGCCAGCTCTAGGTCAGATACGCAGTATTTT. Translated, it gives CASSRSDTQYF. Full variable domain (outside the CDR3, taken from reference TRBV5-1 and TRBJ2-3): KAGVTQTPRYLIKTRGQQVTLSCSPISGHRSVSWYQQTPGQGLQFLFEYFSETQRNKGNFPGRFSGRQFSNSRSEMNVSTLELGDSALYLCASSRSDTQYFGPGTRLTVL.

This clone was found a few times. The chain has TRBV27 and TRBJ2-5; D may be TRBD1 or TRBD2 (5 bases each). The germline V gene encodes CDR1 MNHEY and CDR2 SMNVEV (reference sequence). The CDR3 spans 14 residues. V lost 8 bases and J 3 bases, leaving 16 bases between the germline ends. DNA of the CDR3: TGTGCCAGCTGGAGGAAGGGCAGGGAAGAGACCCAGTACTTC. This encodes CASWRKGREETQYF.

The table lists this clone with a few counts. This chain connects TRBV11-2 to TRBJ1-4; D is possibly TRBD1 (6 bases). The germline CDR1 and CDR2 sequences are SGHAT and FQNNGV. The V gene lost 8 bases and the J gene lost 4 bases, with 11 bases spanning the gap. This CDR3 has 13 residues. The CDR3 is CASGGQINEKLFF. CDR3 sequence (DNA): TGTGCCAGCGGAGGACAGATTAATGAAAAACTGTTTTTT. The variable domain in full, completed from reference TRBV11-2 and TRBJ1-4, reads EAGVAQSPRYKIIEKRQSVAFWCNPISGHATLYWYQQILGQGPKLLIQFQNNGVVDDSQLPKDRFSAERLKGVDSTLKIQPAKLEDSAVYLCASGGQINEKLFFGSGTQLSVL.

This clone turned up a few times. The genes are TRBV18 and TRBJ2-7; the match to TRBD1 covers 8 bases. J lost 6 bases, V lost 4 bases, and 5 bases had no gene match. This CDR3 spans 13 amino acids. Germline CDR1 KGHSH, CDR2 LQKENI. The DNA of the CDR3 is TGTGCCAGCTCACGCAGGGGGCCGGGCGAGCAGTACTTC. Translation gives CASSRRGPGEQYF.

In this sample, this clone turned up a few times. DNA for the CDR3: TGTGCCAGCAGCCCCGAATCCAGGCAGTTCTTC. Its translation: CASSPESRQFF. V usage is TRBV11-2 and J usage is TRBJ2-1; D gene uncertain. The germline V and J ends were trimmed by 5 bases and 12 bases, with 11 bases remaining between them. The CDR3 consists of 11 residues. CDR1 and CDR2 from the germline V gene are SGHAT and FQNNGV. Combining the CDR3 with reference TRBV11-2 and TRBJ2-1 gives the whole variable domain EAGVAQSPRYKIIEKRQSVAFWCNPISGHATLYWYQQILGQGPKLLIQFQNNGVVDDSQLPKDRFSAERLKGVDSTLKIQPAKLEDSAVYLCASSPESRQFFGPGTRLTVL.

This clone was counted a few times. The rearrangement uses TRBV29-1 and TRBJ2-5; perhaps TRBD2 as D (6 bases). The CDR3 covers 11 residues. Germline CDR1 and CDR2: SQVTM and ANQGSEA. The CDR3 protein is CTGGGKETQYF. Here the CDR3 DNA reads TGCACCGGGGGTGGGAAAGAGACCCAGTACTTC.

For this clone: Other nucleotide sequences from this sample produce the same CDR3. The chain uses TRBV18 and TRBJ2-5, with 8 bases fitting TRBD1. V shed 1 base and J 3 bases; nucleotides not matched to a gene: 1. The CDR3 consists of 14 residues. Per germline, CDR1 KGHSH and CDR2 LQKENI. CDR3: CASSPQTGEETQYF. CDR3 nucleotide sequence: TGTGCCAGCTCACCACAGACAGGGGAAGAGACCCAGTACTTC.

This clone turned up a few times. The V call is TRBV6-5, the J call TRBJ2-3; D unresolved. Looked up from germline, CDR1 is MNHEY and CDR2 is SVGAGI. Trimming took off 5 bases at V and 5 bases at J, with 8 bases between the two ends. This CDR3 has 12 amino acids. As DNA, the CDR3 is TGTGCCAGCAGTCAAATGGGAGATACGCAGTATTTT. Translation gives CASSQMGDTQYF.

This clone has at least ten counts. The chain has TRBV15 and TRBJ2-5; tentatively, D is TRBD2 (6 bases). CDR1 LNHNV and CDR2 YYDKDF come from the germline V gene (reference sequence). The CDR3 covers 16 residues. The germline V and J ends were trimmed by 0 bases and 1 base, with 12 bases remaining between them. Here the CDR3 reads CATSRDWGGSQETQYF. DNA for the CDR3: TGTGCCACCAGCAGAGACTGGGGAGGCAGCCAAGAGACCCAGTACTTC.

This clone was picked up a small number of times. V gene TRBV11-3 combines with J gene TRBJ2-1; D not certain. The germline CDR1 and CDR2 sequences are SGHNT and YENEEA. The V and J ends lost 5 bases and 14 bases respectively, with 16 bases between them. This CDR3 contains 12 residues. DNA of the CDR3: TGTGCCAGCAGCCTCAATCCACCAAGGGAGTTCTTC. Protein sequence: CASSLNPPREFF. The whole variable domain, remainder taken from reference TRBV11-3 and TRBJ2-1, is EAGVVQSPRYKIIEKKQPVAFWCNPISGHNTLYWYLQNLGQGPELLIRYENEEAVDDSQLPKDRFSAERLKGVDSTLKIQPAELGDSAVYLCASSLNPPREFFGPGTRLTVL.

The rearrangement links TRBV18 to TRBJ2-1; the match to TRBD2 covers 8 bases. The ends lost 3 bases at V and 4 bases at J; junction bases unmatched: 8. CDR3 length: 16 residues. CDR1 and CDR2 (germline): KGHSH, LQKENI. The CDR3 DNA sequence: TGTGCCAGCTCACCGATCGGGGGGGCCGCATACAATGAGCAGTTCTTC. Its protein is CASSPIGGAAYNEQFF.

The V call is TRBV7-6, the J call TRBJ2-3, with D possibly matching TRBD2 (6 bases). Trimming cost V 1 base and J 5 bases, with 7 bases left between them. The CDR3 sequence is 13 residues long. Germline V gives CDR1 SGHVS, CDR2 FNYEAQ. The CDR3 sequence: CASSLVGGDTQYF. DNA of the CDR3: TGTGCCAGCAGCTTAGTCGGGGGAGATACGCAGTATTTT.

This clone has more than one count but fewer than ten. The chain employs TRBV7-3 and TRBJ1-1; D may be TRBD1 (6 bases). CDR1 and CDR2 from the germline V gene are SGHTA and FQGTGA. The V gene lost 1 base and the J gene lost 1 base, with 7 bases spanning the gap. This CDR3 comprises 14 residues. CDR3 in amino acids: CASSLSRGNTEAFF. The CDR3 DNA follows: TGTGCCAGCAGCTTAAGCAGGGGGAACACTGAAGCTTTCTTT.

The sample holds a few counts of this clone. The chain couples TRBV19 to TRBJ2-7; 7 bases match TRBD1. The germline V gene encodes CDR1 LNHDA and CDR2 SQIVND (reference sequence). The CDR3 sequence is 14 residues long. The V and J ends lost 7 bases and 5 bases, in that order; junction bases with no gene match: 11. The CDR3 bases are TGTGCCAGTACCATGACAGGGACCGGGGACGAGCAGTACTTC. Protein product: CASTMTGTGDEQYF.

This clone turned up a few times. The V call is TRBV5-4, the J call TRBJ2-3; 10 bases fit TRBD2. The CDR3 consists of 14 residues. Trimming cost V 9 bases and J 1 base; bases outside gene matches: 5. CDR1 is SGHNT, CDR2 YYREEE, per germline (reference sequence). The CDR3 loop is CATHGLAGTDTQYF. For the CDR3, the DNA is TGTGCCACTCACGGACTAGCGGGCACAGATACGCAGTATTTT.

The CDR3 protein is CASSGRALIEQYF. CDR3 sequence (DNA): TGTGCCAGTAGCGGGAGGGCCCTCATCGAGCAGTACTTC. The rearrangement links TRBV7-9 to TRBJ2-7; 11 bases are a match to TRBD2. CDR3 size: 13 residues. The V segment lost 9 bases and the J segment 6 bases; nucleotides outside the gene matches: 7. The germline CDR1 and CDR2 sequences are SEHNR and FQNEAQ (reference sequence).

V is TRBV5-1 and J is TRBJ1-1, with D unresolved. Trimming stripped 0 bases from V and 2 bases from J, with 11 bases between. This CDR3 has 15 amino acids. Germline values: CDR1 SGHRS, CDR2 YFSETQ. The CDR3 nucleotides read TGCGCCAGCAGCTTGGGGATTGACCGTAACACTGAAGCTTTCTTT. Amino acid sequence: CASSLGIDRNTEAFF. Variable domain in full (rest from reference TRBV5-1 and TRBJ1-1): KAGVTQTPRYLIKTRGQQVTLSCSPISGHRSVSWYQQTPGQGLQFLFEYFSETQRNKGNFPGRFSGRQFSNSRSEMNVSTLELGDSALYLCASSLGIDRNTEAFFGQGTRLTVV.

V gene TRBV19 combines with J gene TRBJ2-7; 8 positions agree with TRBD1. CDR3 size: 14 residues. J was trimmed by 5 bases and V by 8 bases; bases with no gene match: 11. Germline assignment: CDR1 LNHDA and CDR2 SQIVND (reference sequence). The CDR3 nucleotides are TGTGCCAGTGCGTCGACAGGGGACGGGGACGAGCAGTACTTC. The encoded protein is CASASTGDGDEQYF. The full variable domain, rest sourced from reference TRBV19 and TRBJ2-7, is DGGITQSPKYLFRKEGQNVTLSCEQNLNHDAMYWYRQDPGQGLRLIYYSQIVNDFQKGDIAEGYSVSREKKESFPLTVTSAQKNPTAFYLCASASTGDGDEQYFGPGTRLTVT.

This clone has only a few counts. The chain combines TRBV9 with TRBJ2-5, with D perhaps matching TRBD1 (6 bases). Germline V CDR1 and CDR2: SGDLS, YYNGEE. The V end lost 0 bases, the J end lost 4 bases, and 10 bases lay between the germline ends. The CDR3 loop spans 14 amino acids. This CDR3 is CASSVGRGLETQYF. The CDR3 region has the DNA TGTGCCAGCAGCGTAGGCAGGGGCCTAGAGACCCAGTACTTC.

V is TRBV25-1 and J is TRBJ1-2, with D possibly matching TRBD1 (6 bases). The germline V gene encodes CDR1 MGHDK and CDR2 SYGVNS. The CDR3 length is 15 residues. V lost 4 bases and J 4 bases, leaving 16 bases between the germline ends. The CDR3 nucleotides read TGTGCCAGCAGTGTTGCGGGGGCGGAGAGCTATGGCTACACCTTC. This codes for CASSVAGAESYGYTF.

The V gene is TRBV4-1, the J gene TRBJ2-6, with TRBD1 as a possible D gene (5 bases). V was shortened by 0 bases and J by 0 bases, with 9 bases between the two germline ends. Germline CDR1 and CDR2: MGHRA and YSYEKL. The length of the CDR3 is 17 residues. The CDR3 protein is CASSQEQAHSGANVLTF. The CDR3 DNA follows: TGCGCCAGCAGCCAAGAACAGGCGCACTCTGGGGCCAACGTCCTGACTTTC.

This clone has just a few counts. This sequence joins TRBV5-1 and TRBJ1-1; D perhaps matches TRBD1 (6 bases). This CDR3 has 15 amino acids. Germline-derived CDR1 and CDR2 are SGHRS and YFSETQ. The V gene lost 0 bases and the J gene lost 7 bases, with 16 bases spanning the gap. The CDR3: CASSLGIGGGGEAFF. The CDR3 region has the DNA TGCGCCAGCAGCTTGGGTATAGGGGGAGGTGGTGAAGCTTTCTTT.

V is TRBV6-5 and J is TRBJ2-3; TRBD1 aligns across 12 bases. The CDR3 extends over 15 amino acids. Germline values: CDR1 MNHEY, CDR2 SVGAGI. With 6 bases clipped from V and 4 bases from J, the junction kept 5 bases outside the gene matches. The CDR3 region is CASRSGTGGADTQYF. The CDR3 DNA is TGTGCCAGCAGGTCCGGGACAGGGGGCGCAGATACGCAGTATTTT.

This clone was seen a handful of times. The CDR3 nucleotides are TGTGCCAGCAGCTTAGGGTTCAGGTTTGGCAATCAGCCCCAGCATTTT. Its protein is CASSLGFRFGNQPQHF. This chain connects TRBV7-2 to TRBJ1-5; D call uncertain. V lost 1 base and J 2 bases, leaving 12 bases between the germline ends. The germline V gene encodes CDR1 SGHTA and CDR2 FQGNSA. The CDR3 covers 16 residues.

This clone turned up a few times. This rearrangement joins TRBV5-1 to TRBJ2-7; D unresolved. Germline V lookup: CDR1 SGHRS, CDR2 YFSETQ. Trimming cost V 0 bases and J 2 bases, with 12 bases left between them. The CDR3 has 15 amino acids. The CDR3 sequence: CASSLAGAGTYEQYV. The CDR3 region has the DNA TGCGCCAGCAGCTTGGCCGGTGCCGGAACCTACGAGCAGTACGTC.

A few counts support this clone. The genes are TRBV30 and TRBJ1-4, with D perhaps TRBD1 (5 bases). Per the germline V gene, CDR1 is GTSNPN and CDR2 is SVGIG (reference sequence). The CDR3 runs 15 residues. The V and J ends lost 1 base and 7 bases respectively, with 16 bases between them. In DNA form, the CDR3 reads TGTGCCTGGAGTGCTCCGACAGCCCTGCCTGAAAAACTGTTTTTT. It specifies CAWSAPTALPEKLFF.

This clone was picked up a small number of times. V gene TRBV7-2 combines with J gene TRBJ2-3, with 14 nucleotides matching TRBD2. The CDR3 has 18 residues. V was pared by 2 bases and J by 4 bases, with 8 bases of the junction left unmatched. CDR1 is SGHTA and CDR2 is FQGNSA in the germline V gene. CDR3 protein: CASSLTTSGGAFADTQYF. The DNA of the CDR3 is TGTGCCAGCAGCTTAACGACTAGCGGGGGGGCCTTTGCAGATACGCAGTATTTT.